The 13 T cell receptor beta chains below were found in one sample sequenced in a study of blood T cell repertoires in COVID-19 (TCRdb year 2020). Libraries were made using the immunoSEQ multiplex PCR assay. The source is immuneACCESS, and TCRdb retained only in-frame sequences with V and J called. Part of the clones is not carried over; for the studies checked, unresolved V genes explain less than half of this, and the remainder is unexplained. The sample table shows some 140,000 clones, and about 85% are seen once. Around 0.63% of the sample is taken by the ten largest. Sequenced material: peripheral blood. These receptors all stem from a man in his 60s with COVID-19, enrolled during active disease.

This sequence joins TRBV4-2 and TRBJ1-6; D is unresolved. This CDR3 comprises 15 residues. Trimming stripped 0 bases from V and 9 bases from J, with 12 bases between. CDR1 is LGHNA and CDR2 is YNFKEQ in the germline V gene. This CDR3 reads CASSQDVAGGSPLHF. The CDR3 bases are TGTGCCAGCAGCCAAGATGTGGCAGGAGGTTCACCCCTCCACTTT.

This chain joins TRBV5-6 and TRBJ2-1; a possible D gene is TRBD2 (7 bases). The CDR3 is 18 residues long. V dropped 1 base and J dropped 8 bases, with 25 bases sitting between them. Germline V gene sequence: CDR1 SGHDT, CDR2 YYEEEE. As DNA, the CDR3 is TGTGCCAGCAGCTTGTCCCCTTATCGGGGGGCCTGGTCTGATGAGCAGTTCTTC. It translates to CASSLSPYRGAWSDEQFF.

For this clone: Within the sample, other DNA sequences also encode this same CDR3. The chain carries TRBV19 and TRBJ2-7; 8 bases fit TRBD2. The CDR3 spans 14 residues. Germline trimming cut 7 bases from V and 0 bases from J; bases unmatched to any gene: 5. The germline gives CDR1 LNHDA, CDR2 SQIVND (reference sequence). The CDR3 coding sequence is TGTGCCAGTAAGTCCACTAGCGGCTCCTACGAGCAGTACTTC. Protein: CASKSTSGSYEQYF.

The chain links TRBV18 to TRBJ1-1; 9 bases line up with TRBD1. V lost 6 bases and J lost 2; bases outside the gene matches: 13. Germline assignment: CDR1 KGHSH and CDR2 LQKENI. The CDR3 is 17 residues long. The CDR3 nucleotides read TGTGCCAGCTCCCTCTCCGGACAGGGGCTTGTAAACACTGAAGCTTTCTTT. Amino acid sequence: CASSLSGQGLVNTEAFF.

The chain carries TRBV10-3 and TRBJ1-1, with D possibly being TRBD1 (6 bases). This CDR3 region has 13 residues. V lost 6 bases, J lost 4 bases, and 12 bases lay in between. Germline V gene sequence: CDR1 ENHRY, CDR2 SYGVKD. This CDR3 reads CAIRAGEITEAFF. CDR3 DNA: TGTGCCATCAGAGCAGGGGAGATCACTGAAGCTTTCTTT.

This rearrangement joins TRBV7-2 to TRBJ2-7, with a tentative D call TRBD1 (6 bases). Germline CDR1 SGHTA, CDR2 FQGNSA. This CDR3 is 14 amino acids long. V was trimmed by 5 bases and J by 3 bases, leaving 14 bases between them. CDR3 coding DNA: TGTGCCAGCAGCCTACAACAGGGTCGCTACGAGCAGTACTTC. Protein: CASSLQQGRYEQYF.

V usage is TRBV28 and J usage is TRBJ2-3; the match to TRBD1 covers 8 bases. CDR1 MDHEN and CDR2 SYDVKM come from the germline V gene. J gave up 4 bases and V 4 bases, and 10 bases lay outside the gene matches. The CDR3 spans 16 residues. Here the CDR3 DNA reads TGTGCCAGCAGTTCGAATGGACAGGGCCCCGCAGATACGCAGTATTTT. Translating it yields CASSSNGQGPADTQYF.

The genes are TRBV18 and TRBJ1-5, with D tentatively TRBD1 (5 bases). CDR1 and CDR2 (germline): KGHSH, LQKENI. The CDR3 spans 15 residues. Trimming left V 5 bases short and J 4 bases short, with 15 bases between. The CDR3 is CASSTGSKGNQPQHF. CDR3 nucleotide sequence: TGTGCCAGCTCAACCGGCTCCAAGGGGAATCAGCCCCAGCATTTT.

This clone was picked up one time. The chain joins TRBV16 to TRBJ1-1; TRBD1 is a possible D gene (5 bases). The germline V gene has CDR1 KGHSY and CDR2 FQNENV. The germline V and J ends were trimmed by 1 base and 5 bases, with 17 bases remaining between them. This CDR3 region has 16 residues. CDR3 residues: CASSQFDRAGRTEAFF. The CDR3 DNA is TGTGCCAGCAGCCAATTTGATAGGGCAGGGAGGACTGAAGCTTTCTTT.

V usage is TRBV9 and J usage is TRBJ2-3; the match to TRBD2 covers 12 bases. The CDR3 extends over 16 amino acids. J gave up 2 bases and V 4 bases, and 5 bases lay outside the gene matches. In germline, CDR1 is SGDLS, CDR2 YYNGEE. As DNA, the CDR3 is TGTGCCAGCAGCCCCTGGACTAGCGGGGACACAGATACGCAGTATTTT. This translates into CASSPWTSGDTDTQYF.

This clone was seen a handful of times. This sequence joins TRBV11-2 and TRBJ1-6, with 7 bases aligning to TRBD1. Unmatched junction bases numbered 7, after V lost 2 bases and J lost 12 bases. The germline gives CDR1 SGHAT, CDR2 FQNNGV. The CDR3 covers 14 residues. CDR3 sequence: CASSLRDREQPLHF. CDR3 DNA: TGTGCCAGCAGCTTACGAGACAGGGAACAACCCCTCCACTTT.

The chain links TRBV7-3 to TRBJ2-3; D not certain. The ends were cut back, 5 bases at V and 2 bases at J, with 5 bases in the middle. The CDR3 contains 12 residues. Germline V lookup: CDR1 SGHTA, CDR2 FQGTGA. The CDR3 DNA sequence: TGTGCCAGCAGCCCGTACACAGATACGCAGTATTTT. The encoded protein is CASSPYTDTQYF.

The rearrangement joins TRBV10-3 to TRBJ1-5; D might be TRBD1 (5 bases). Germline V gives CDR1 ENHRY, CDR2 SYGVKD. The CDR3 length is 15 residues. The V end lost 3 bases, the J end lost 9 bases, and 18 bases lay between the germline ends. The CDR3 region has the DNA TGTGCCATCAGTGAAGGAGACAGCGCGGGGTTGCCCCAGCATTTT. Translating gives CAISEGDSAGLPQHF.